The 6 T cell receptor beta chains reported below all come from one sample, sequenced in a study of vaccination and CD4 T cells after COVID-19. The antigens these receptors bind are not known. The treatment is: roughly ten-day PBMC culture with coronavirus spike peptide pools or control peptides (ViraFEST assay). The study sequenced cultured CD4+ T cell DNA using the Oncomine TCR Beta short-read assay. Each CDR3 protein gets one entry after TCRdb re-called the PCR reads with MiXCR. The table has about 19,000 distinct CDR3 sequences, 49% seen once; the top ten hold roughly 4.2%. The sample was CD4+ T cells from blood, cultured in vitro. The receptors shown here come from a human donor who had recovered from COVID-19.

Only a few counts were recorded for this clonotype. J is TRBJ1-1 and V is TRBV15; TRBD1 aligns across 8 bases. The germline V gene encodes CDR1 LNHNV and CDR2 YYDKDF (reference sequence). The V segment lost 1 base and the J segment 4 bases; nucleotides outside the gene matches: 5. The CDR3 has 15 residues. CDR3 sequence (DNA): TGTGCCACCAGCAGAGGACAGGGGATGGGCACTGAAGCTTTCTTT. Encoded protein: CATSRGQGMGTEAFF.

This clonotype is large within its sample. This chain links TRBV7-8 with TRBJ1-6, with D maybe TRBD1 (5 bases). The germline V gene has CDR1 SGHVS and CDR2 FQNEAQ. V was pared by 5 bases and J by 7 bases, with 12 bases between. CDR3 length equals 14 residues. Written as DNA, the CDR3 is TGTGCCAGCAGCCCTCGGGAGGGGAATTCACCCCTCCACTTT. This sequence encodes CASSPREGNSPLHF.

This clonotype was counted only a few times. The chain joins TRBV27 to TRBJ1-5, with a tentative D call TRBD1 (6 bases). Germline CDR1 and CDR2: MNHEY and SMNVEV (reference sequence). This CDR3 has 16 amino acids. The germline V and J ends were trimmed by 7 bases and 5 bases, with 21 bases remaining between them. The CDR3 coding sequence is TGTGCCAGCACACCCCGAGACAGGAGAGGGGATCAGCCCCAGCATTTT. Translating it yields CASTPRDRRGDQPQHF.

This clonotype has only one observation. J is TRBJ1-1 and V is TRBV19; 9 bases line up with TRBD1. With 6 bases clipped from V and 5 bases from J, the junction kept 4 bases outside the gene matches. CDR1 and CDR2 from the germline V gene are LNHDA and SQIVND (reference sequence). This CDR3 region has 13 residues. The CDR3 loop reads CASSPTGGTEAFF. The DNA of the CDR3 is TGTGCCAGTAGCCCGACAGGGGGGACTGAAGCTTTCTTT.

CDR3 sequence reads: CASSYAGTYEQYF. CDR3 nucleotide sequence: TGTGCCAGCAGTTACGCAGGGACCTACGAGCAGTACTTC. This sequence joins TRBV6-2 or TRBV6-3 and TRBJ2-1, with D possibly TRBD1 on 5 matching bases. Judging by the DNA end, TRBJ2-7 fits better; the J call may be wrong. Germline CDR1 MNHEY, CDR2 SVGEGT. This CDR3 is built from 13 residues.

The chain joins TRBV12-3 or TRBV12-4 to TRBJ1-1; 8 bases are a match to TRBD1. The V and J ends lost 5 bases and 7 bases, in that order; junction bases with no gene match: 12. The CDR3 extends over 15 amino acids. The chain's CDR3 is CASSRGQGARSEAFF. CDR3 nucleotide sequence: TGTGCCAGCAGTAGGGGTCAGGGGGCAAGGAGTGAAGCTTTCTTT.